This T cell receptor beta chain is from a study of chemoradiotherapy in HPV16-positive cancers. This CDR3 is 14 amino acids long. The J segment lost 6 bases and the V segment lost 1 base, leaving 0 bases of the junction unmatched. Germline lookup yields CDR1 MNHNS and CDR2 SASEGT. Produced via immunoSEQ multiplex PCR; TCRdb's table is partial and in-frame only. This table holds around 33,000 clones, around 88% found once. The sample here was blood, taken from a patient who underwent chemoradiotherapy. The clonotype originates from a human donor with HPV-associated anogenital cancer. This chain uses TRBV6-1 with TRBJ1-6; 7 bases agree with TRBD1. The chain's CDR3 is CASSEGTGNSPLHF. As DNA, the CDR3 is TGTGCCAGCAGTGAAGGGACAGGTAATTCACCCCTCCACTTT.